This TCR beta chain derives from a study of cytomegalovirus exposure and HLA in healthy donors. V shed 11 bases and J 3 bases; nucleotides not matched to a gene: 10. Germline CDR1 is MNHEY and CDR2 is SVGAGI. The CDR3 sequence is 13 residues long. Primers included in the PCR were 60 Vbeta and 13 Jbeta primers. Sequencing was performed with immunoSEQ multiplex PCR; in TCRdb, only in-frame clones are kept and a portion is missing. The profile shows 70,000 to 80,000 clones, 78% of them singletons. The gene calls are TRBV6-5 and TRBJ2-7; TRBD1 matches 7 bases. This clonotype was sampled from a middle-aged woman in good health and CMV-seropositive. The sample taken for sequencing was PBMCs. CDR3: CASRRTGGYEQYF. The CDR3, as DNA: TGTGCCTCCCGCCGGACAGGAGGCTACGAGCAGTACTTC.